Listed here are 2 T cell receptor beta chains from one sample, sequenced in a study of blood T cell repertoires in COVID-19. Clones were sequenced by immunoSEQ multiplex PCR, and TCRdb holds only the in-frame ones, with some missing. The table shows approximately 80,000 clones, with 90% occurring only once. The specimen sequenced was peripheral blood. These receptors were obtained from a woman aged 45 to 65 in a cohort sampled during active COVID-19.

The chain is built from TRBV5-6 and TRBJ2-5; TRBD2 is a possible D gene (7 bases). CDR3 length equals 13 residues. Deletions cut 4 bases from V and 3 bases from J, with 10 bases between. Germline V lookup: CDR1 SGHDT, CDR2 YYEEEE. The DNA of the CDR3 is TGTGCCAGCAGCCGGGGGGCGGAAGAGACCCAGTACTTC. Its protein product is CASSRGAEETQYF.

CDR3 DNA: TGTGCCTCTAGCGGGAGGTATAGGAAATACGAGCAGTACTTC. Protein product: CASSGRYRKYEQYF. V is TRBV30 and J is TRBJ2-7; TRBD2 matches 11 bases. V shed 7 bases, J shed 4 bases, and the junction held 9 bases outside the gene matches. CDR3 length equals 14 residues. In germline, CDR1 is GTSNPN, CDR2 SVGIG (reference sequence).